This TCR beta chain appears in the sequencing data of a study of T cell responses to AZD1222 COVID-19 vaccine. V trimming: 5 bases; J trimming: 2 bases; junction bases outside the gene matches: 8. Per the germline V gene, CDR1 is MNHEY and CDR2 is SMNVEV (reference sequence). The CDR3 sequence is 16 residues long. Assay: immunoSEQ multiplex PCR; the TCRdb copy retains only in-frame clones and omits some. The sample holds under 150,000 clones, roughly 80% seen once. The receptor's source is an adult in good health. Sequencing used peripheral blood, obtained on day 0 of MenACWY control vaccination. The gene calls are TRBV27 and TRBJ1-1; 10 nucleotides align to TRBD1. CDR3 sequence: CASSPDRGRANTEAFF. The DNA of the CDR3 is TGTGCCAGCAGTCCGGACAGGGGGAGAGCAAACACTGAAGCTTTCTTT.